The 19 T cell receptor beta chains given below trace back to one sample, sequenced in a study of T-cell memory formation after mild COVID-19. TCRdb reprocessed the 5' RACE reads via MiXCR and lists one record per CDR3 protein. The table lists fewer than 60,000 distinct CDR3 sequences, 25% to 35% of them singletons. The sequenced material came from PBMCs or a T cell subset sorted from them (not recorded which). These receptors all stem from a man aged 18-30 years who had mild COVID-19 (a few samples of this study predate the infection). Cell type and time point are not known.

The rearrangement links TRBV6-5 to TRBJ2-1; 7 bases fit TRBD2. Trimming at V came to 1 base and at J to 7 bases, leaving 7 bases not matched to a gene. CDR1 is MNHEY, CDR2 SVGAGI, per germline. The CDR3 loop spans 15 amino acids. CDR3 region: CASSYYSAGVNEQFF. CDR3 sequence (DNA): TGTGCCAGCAGTTACTATTCGGCGGGGGTAAATGAGCAGTTCTTC.

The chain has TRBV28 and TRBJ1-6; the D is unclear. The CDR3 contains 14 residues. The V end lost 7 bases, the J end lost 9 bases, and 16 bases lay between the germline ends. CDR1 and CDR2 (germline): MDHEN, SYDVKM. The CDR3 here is CASTSYSIRSPLHF. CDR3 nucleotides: TGTGCCAGCACCTCGTACAGTATCCGTTCACCCCTCCACTTT.

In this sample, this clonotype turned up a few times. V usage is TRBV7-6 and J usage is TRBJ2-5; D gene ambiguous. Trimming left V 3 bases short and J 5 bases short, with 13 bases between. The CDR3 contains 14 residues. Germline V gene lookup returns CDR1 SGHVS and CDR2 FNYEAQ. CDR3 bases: TGTGCCAGCAGCTTCCATAGTGCCCGGGAGACCCAGTACTTC. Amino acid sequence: CASSFHSARETQYF.

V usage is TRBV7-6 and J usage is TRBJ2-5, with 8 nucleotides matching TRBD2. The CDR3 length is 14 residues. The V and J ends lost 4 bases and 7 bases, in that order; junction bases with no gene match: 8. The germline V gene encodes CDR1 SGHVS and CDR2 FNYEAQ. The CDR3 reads CASSSVGLGATQYF. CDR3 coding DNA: TGTGCCAGCAGCTCCGTGGGACTAGGTGCGACCCAGTACTTC.

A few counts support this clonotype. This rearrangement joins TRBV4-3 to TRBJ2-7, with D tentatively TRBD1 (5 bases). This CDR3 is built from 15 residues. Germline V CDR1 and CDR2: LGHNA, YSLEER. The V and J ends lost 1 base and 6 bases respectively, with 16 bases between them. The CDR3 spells CASSQVGGALREQYF. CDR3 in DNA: TGCGCCAGCAGCCAAGTGGGTGGGGCCTTACGCGAGCAGTACTTC.

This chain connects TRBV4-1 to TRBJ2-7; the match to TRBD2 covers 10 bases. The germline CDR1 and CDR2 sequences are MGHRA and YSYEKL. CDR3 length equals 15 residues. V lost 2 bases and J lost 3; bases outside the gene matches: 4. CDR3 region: CASSQLAGDLYEQYF. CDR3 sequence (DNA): TGCGCCAGCAGCCAACTAGCGGGGGACCTCTACGAGCAGTACTTC.

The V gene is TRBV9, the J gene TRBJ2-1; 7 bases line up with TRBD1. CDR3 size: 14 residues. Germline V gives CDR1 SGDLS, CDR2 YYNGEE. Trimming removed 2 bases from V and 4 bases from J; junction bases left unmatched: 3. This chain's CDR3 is CASSVGQVYNEQFF. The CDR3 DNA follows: TGTGCCAGCAGCGTTGGACAGGTGTACAATGAGCAGTTCTTC.

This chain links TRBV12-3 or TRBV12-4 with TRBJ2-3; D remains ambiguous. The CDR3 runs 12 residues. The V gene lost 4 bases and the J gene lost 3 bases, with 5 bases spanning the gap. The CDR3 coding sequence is TGTGCCAGCAGTTCATATACAGATACGCAGTATTTT. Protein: CASSSYTDTQYF.

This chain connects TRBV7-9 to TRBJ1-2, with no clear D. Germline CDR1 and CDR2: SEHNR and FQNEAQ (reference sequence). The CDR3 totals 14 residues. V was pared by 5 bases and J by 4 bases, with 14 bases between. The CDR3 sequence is CASSPITMSYGYTF. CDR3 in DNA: TGTGCCAGCAGCCCTATTACTATGTCCTATGGCTACACCTTC. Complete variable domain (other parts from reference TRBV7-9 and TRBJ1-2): DTGVSQNPRHKITKRGQNVTFRCDPISEHNRLYWYRQTLGQGPEFLTYFQNEAQLEKSRLLSDRFSAERPKGSFSTLEIQRTEQGDSAMYLCASSPITMSYGYTFGSGTRLTVV.

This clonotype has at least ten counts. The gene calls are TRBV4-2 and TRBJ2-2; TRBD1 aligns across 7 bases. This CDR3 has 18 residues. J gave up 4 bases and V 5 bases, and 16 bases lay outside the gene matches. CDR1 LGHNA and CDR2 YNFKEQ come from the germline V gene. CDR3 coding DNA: TGTGCCAGCAGCGCGTTACAGGGGACGGGGATGCTCACCGGGGAGCTGTTTTTT. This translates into CASSALQGTGMLTGELFF.

CDR3 amino acids: CASSGDGGEQFF. CDR3 coding DNA: TGTGCCAGCAGCGGGGACGGCGGCGAGCAGTTCTTC. The chain combines TRBV9 with TRBJ2-1, with D possibly being TRBD1 or TRBD2 (5 bases each). Germline CDR1 reads SGDLS; CDR2 reads YYNGEE. CDR3 length equals 12 residues. Trimming removed 3 bases at V and 10 bases at J, with 11 bases between.

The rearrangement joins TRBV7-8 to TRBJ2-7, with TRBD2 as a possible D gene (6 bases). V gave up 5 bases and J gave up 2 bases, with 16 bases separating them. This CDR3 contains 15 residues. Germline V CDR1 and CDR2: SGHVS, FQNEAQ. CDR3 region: CASSQLMGLTYEQYF. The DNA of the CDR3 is TGTGCCAGCAGCCAGCTCATGGGACTCACCTACGAGCAGTACTTC.

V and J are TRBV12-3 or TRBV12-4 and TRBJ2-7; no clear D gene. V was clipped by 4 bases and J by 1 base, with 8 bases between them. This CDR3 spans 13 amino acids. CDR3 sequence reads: CASSSPASYEQYF. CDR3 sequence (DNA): TGTGCCAGCAGTTCACCCGCTTCCTACGAGCAGTACTTC.

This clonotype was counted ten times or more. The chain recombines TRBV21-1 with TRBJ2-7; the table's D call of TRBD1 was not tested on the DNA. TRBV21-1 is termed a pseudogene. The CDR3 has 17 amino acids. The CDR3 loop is CASSTHPWATVVNEQYV. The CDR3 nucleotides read TGTGCCAGCAGCACACACCCATGGGCGACAGTGGTCAACGAGCAGTACGTC.

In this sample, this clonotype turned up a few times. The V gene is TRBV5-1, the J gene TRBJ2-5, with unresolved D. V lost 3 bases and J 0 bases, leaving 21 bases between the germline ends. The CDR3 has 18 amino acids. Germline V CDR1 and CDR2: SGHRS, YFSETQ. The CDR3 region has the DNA TGCGCCAGCAGCTCCCCACTCTTACCGGCCTCGTACCAAGAGACCCAGTACTTC. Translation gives CASSSPLLPASYQETQYF.

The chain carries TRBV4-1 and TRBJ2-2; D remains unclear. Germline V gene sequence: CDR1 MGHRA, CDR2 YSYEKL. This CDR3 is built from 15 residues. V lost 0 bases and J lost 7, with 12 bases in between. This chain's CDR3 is CASSQDAAYGGELFF. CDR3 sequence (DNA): TGCGCCAGCAGCCAAGATGCAGCTTATGGCGGGGAGCTGTTTTTT.

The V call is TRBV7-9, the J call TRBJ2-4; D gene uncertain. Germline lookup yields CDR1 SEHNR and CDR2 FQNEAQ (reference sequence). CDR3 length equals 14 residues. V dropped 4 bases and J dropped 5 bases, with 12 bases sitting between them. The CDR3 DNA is TGTGCCAGCAGCTCCCCAAGGCTCCAAAACATTCAGTACTTC. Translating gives CASSSPRLQNIQYF.

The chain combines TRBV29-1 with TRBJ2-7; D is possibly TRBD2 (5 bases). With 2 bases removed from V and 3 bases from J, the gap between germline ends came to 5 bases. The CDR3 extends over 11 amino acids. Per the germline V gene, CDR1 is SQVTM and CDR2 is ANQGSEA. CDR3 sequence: CSVESGYEQYF. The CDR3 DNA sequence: TGCAGCGTTGAAAGCGGCTACGAGCAGTACTTC.

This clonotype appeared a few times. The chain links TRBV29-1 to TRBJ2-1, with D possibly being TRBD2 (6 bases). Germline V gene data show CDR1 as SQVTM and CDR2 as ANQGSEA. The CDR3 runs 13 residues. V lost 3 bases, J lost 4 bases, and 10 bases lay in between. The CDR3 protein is CSVERDSYNEQFF. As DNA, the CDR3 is TGCAGCGTTGAGCGGGACTCGTACAATGAGCAGTTCTTC.